Listed below are T cell receptor beta chains from one sample, sequenced in a study of cytomegalovirus exposure and HLA in healthy donors. Produced via immunoSEQ multiplex PCR; TCRdb's table is partial and in-frame only. The sample lists tens of thousands of clones; approximately 80% were seen once. Sequencing was done on a sample of PBMCs. The receptor set was obtained from a woman in her fifties or sixties in good health and CMV-seropositive. Each CDR3 is given with its conserved first and last residue. D genes are given only for firm matches. A clone size is listed for some rows: how often the clone was seen (once, few, many), or a class if it is expanded.

d_gene	abundance	j_gene	v_gene	CDR3nt	CDR3aa
NA	NA	TRBJ1-3	TRBV29-1	TGCAGCGTTGCTCAGGCCTCTGGAAACACCATATATTTT	CSVAQASGNTIYF
NA	NA	TRBJ2-1	TRBV30	TGTGCCTGGAGTGTAGCAGGTTGGAATGAGCAGTTCTTC	CAWSVAGWNEQFF
NA	NA	TRBJ2-3	TRBV5-1	TGCGCCAGCAGCAGGGGAACAGATACGCAGTATTTT	CASSRGTDTQYF
NA	NA	TRBJ1-2	TRBV10-2	TGCGCCAGCAGTGGAGACAGCTATGGCTACACCTTC	CASSGDSYGYTF
NA	NA	TRBJ1-3	TRBV6-1	TGTGCCAGCAGTGAAGGCGCAGGGGCTGGAAACACCATATATTTT	CASSEGAGAGNTIYF
NA	NA	TRBJ2-7	TRBV5-6	TGTGCCAGCAGCGGCCCGGGACAAACTATCTACGAGCAGTACTTC	CASSGPGQTIYEQYF
NA	NA	TRBJ1-2	TRBV7-9	TGTGCCAGCAGCTTAGCGGGGGACACCCGCTATGGCTACACCTTC	CASSLAGDTRYGYTF
TRBD1	NA	TRBJ2-3	TRBV7-6	TGTGCCAGCAGCTCATTGGACAGGGGAAGAACAGATACGCAGTATTTT	CASSSLDRGRTDTQYF
NA	NA	TRBJ1-2	TRBV4-2	TGTGCCAGCAGCCAAGTAACGAGCCCACCAACCGGCTACACCTTC	CASSQVTSPPTGYTF
NA	NA	TRBJ2-1	TRBV2	TGTGCCAGTCAGACGGGAATCAATGAGCAGTTCTTC	CASQTGINEQFF
NA	NA	TRBJ2-5	TRBV30	TGTGCCTGGCGTCGGGACTTAGAGACCCAGTACTTC	CAWRRDLETQYF
NA	NA	TRBJ1-1	TRBV12-5	TGTGCTAGTGGCCTTATCTACAGGGAGGGTCTCGGAAGTACTGAAGCTTTCTTT	CASGLIYREGLGSTEAFF
TRBD2	NA	TRBJ2-5	TRBV4-2	TGTGCCAGCAGCCAAGTTGGTGCTAGCGGGAGCTTCCAAGAGACCCAGTACTTC	CASSQVGASGSFQETQYF
NA	NA	TRBJ1-1	TRBV19	TGTGCCAGTAGCCAGGGACAAATGAACACTGAAGCTTTCTTT	CASSQGQMNTEAFF
NA	NA	TRBJ1-1	TRBV9	TGTGCCAGCAGCGTAGATCCAGGGCGGGGAACTGAAGCTTTCTTT	CASSVDPGRGTEAFF
TRBD1	NA	TRBJ1-5	TRBV18	TGTGCCAGCTCCCCCGGGACAGGGGGCGATCAGCCCCAGCATTTT	CASSPGTGGDQPQHF
NA	NA	TRBJ2-1	TRBV7-2	TGTGCCAGCAGCTTAATGAGCTCCTACAATGAGCAGTTCTTC	CASSLMSSYNEQFF
NA	NA	TRBJ1-2	TRBV4-1	TGCGCCAGCAGCCAAGATTGGGGAGCTAACTATGGCTACACCTTC	CASSQDWGANYGYTF
NA	NA	TRBJ2-1	TRBV5-1	TGCGCCAGCAGTGATGGGTCGGGAAGCTCCTACAATGAGCAGTTCTTC	CASSDGSGSSYNEQFF
TRBD2	NA	TRBJ2-5	TRBV27	TGTGCCAGCAGTTTACAAGCGGGAGCAGAGACCCAGTACTTC	CASSLQAGAETQYF
TRBD1	NA	TRBJ2-3	TRBV10-3	TGTGCCATCAGTGACCCCGGGACAGGGGGTCTCGATACGCAGTATTTT	CAISDPGTGGLDTQYF
TRBD1	once	TRBJ2-1	TRBV5-1	TGCGCCAGCAGCTTGTTAAGGACAGGGAGGAGGTACAATGAGCAGTTCTTC	CASSLLRTGRRYNEQFF
TRBD1	NA	TRBJ2-7	TRBV27	TGTGCCAGCAGTCCCCGACAGGGTGGCTACGAGCAGTACTTC	CASSPRQGGYEQYF
TRBD1	NA	TRBJ1-1	TRBV6-5	TGTGCCAGCAGTTACCAGGGGGCCCGGGGGACTGAAGCTTTCTTT	CASSYQGARGTEAFF
NA	few	TRBJ1-3	TRBV18	TGTGCCAGCTCTCCCAGGACAGATCTCTTCTCTGGAAACACCATATATTTT	CASSPRTDLFSGNTIYF
TRBD1	NA	TRBJ2-3	TRBV9	TGTGCCAGCAGCCCCCGACAGGGTAGCACAGATACGCAGTATTTT	CASSPRQGSTDTQYF
TRBD1	NA	TRBJ1-3	TRBV27	TGTGCCAGCAGTCGCGGGACAGGGACCTCTGGAAACACCATATATTTT	CASSRGTGTSGNTIYF
TRBD2	NA	TRBJ2-5	TRBV7-6	TGTGCCAGCAGCTTCGTCCAGCGGGGGGGCAGGGAGACCCAGTACTTC	CASSFVQRGGRETQYF
NA	few	TRBJ1-2	TRBV6-1	TGTGCCAGCAGCCCCGGACAGAACTATGGCTACACCTTC	CASSPGQNYGYTF
TRBD1	NA	TRBJ1-5	TRBV5-6	TGTGCCAGCAGCTTACAGGGGATGGGCAATCAGCCCCAGCATTTT	CASSLQGMGNQPQHF
NA	few	TRBJ2-1	TRBV5-6	TGTGCCAGCAGCTTTGGAAAGGGGGTGATATACAATGAGCAGTTCTTC	CASSFGKGVIYNEQFF
TRBD1	once	TRBJ2-7	TRBV9	TGTGCCAGCAGCGTAGATGGACAGGGGGACTACGAGCAGTACTTC	CASSVDGQGDYEQYF
TRBD2	NA	TRBJ2-5	TRBV7-9	TGTGCCAGCAGCTTTGGACTAGCGGGGCTCAGAGAGACCCAGTACTTC	CASSFGLAGLRETQYF
NA	NA	TRBJ2-5	TRBV28	TGTGCCAGCAGTTTACCACTTGCCGGGGAGACCCAGTACTTC	CASSLPLAGETQYF
NA	few	TRBJ2-5	TRBV2	TGTGCCAGCAGTGAATCTTCAGAGACCCAGTACTTC	CASSESSETQYF
NA	NA	TRBJ1-1	TRBV7-9	TGTGCCTCAGGGTCCTCCATCTCGAACACTGAAGCTTTCTTT	CASGSSISNTEAFF
NA	NA	TRBJ1-6	TRBV5-1	TGCGCCAGCAGCTTGTCGTCAGGGTCGAATTCACCCCTCCACTTT	CASSLSSGSNSPLHF
TRBD2	once	TRBJ2-1	TRBV27	TGTGCCAGCAGTCCCCCTAGCGGGAATTGGCCCGGTGAGCAGTTCTTC	CASSPPSGNWPGEQFF
NA	once	TRBJ1-1	TRBV6-5	TGTGCCAGCAGTTACCTCAGGGGTGAGGACACTGAAGCTTTCTTT	CASSYLRGEDTEAFF
NA	NA	TRBJ2-1	TRBV7-3	TGTGCCAGCAGCAACTACGACAATGAGCAGTTCTTC	CASSNYDNEQFF
TRBD1	few	TRBJ1-1	TRBV27	TGTGCCAGCAGTAGACAGGGATTGAACACTGAAGCTTTCTTT	CASSRQGLNTEAFF
NA	NA	TRBJ1-2	TRBV6-5	TGTGCCAGCAAGGGGCAGGGGACGGGCTTGGGTGGCTACACCTTC	CASKGQGTGLGGYTF
TRBD1	NA	TRBJ2-5	TRBV5-1	TGCGCCAGCAGCTCAGGGACAGGGGAAGAGACCCAGTACTTC	CASSSGTGEETQYF
NA	NA	TRBJ1-2	TRBV6-1	TGTGCCAGCAGTACAAACTATGGCTACACCTTC	CASSTNYGYTF
NA	NA	TRBJ1-2	TRBV14	TGTGCCAGCAGCCAAGATTTAGTGATAAGGGGTGCGTGGTATGGCTACACCTTC	CASSQDLVIRGAWYGYTF
NA	once	TRBJ1-2	TRBV2	TGTGCCAGCAGGAGACAGATCTATGGCTACACCTTC	CASRRQIYGYTF
TRBD1	NA	TRBJ2-1	TRBV7-6	TGTGCCAGCAGCAAGGGACAGGGGGCATTTACTGAGCAGTTCTTC	CASSKGQGAFTEQFF
NA	NA	TRBJ2-5	TRBV13	TGTGCCAGCAGCTTACTACGGTGGGAGACCCAGTACTTC	CASSLLRWETQYF
TRBD1	NA	TRBJ1-2	TRBV5-4	TGTGCCAGCAGCTTGGACAGGGGAAGTTTCAACTATGGCTACACCTTC	CASSLDRGSFNYGYTF
TRBD1	NA	TRBJ2-7	TRBV5-1	TGCGCCAGCAGCTTGACAGGGGGCACTGCAAGGGAGCAGTACTTC	CASSLTGGTAREQYF
TRBD1	NA	TRBJ1-2	TRBV18	TGTGCCAGCGCCGGACAGGGGTTATACACCTTC	CASAGQGLYTF
TRBD1	NA	TRBJ2-3	TRBV28	TGTGCCAGCAGTCCCTCGACAGGGTGGTTTGCAGATACGCAGTATTTT	CASSPSTGWFADTQYF
TRBD1	NA	TRBJ1-4	TRBV28	TGTGCCAGCAGTGCCGGACAGGGGGGATTTGAAAAACTGTTTTTT	CASSAGQGGFEKLFF
NA	NA	TRBJ1-4	TRBV9	TGTGCCAGCAGCCTCACAGGGAGGGGCGAAAAACTGTTTTTT	CASSLTGRGEKLFF
NA	NA	TRBJ1-3	TRBV5-4	TGTGCCAGCAGCCCGGCGGGTGGAAACACCATATATTTT	CASSPAGGNTIYF